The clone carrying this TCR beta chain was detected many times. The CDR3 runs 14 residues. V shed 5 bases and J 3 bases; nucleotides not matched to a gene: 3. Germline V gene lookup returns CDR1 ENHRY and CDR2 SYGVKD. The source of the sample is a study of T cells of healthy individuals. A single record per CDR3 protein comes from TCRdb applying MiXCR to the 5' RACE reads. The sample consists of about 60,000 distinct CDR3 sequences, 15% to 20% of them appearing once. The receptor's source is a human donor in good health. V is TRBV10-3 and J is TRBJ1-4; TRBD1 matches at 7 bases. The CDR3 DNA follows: TGTGCCATCAGTCCGGGACAGCCTAATGAAAAACTGTTTTTT. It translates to CAISPGQPNEKLFF.